This T cell receptor (beta chain) was captured in a study of cytomegalovirus exposure and HLA in healthy donors. General study points: Many donors shared some public TCRs, even though most TCR sequences were rare. In an earlier analysis, most TCR beta V segments were productive about 90% or about 30% of the time. Sequencing probably produced one cluster of sequence variants that were highly shared. With later analysis, a missense DCLRE1C variant became linked to TCR beta V- and J-gene trimming.

CDR3 length: 13 residues. Germline V gene data show CDR1 as SGHAT and CDR2 as FQNNGV. V trimming: 4 bases; J trimming: 7 bases; junction bases outside the gene matches: 3. This clone has a handful of counts. No antigen is known for it. Primers included in the PCR were 60 Vbeta and 13 Jbeta primers. Assay used: immunoSEQ multiplex PCR; TCRdb lists only in-frame clones, some missing. The sample consists of approximately 160,000 clones, 75% to 90% of them appearing once. The chain joins TRBV11-2 to TRBJ2-7, with 11 nucleotides matching TRBD2. Sequenced material: PBMCs. This receptor was identified in a human donor in good health. Here the CDR3 DNA reads TGTGCCAGCAGCTCCTGGACTAGCGGGGAGCAGTACTTC. It yields the protein CASSSWTSGEQYF.